The present T cell receptor (beta chain) was sequenced within a study of CD8 T cells in ankylosing spondylitis. Via MiXCR, TCRdb re-called the 5' RACE reads, giving one row per CDR3 protein. The table lists about 30,000 distinct CDR3 sequences, 14% of them singletons. In this sample, this clonotype turned up a few times. This CDR3 spans 14 amino acids. Germline V gene data show CDR1 as SQVTM and CDR2 as ANQGSEA. The V gene end was trimmed by 4 bases and the J gene end by 3 bases; junction bases not matched to a gene: 2. This rearrangement joins TRBV29-1 to TRBJ2-3; 12 positions match TRBD2. Sequenced material: blood. This clonotype originated in a male donor with ankylosing spondylitis or in good health (not recorded which). In DNA form, the CDR3 reads TGCAGCGTTGCCGGGACTAGCGGGACAGATACGCAGTATTTT. This translates into CSVAGTSGTDTQYF.